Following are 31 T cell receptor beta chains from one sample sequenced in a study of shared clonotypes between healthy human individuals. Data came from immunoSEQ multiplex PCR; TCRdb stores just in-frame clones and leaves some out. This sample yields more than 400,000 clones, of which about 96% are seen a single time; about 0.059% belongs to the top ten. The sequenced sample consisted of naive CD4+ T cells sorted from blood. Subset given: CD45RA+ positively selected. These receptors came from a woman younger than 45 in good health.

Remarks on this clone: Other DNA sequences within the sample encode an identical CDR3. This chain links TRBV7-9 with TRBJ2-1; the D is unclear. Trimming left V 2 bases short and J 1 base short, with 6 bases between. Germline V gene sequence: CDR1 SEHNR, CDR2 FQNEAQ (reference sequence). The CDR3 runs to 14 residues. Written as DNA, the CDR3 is TGTGCCAGCAGCTTATCCGGGTCCTACAATGAGCAGTTCTTC. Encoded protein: CASSLSGSYNEQFF.

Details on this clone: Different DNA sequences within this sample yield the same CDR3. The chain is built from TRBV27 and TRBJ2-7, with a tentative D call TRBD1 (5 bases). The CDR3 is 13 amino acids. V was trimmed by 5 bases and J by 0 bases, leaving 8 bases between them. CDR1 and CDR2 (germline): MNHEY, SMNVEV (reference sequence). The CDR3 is CASSRQSSYEQYF. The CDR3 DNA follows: TGTGCCAGCAGTAGACAGAGCTCCTACGAGCAGTACTTC.

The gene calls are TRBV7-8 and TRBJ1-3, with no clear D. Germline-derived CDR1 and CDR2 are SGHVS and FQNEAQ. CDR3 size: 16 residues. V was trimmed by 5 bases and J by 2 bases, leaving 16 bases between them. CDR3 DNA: TGTGCCAGCAGCCCCGAACGGGAAGGGACTGGAAACACCATATATTTT. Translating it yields CASSPEREGTGNTIYF.

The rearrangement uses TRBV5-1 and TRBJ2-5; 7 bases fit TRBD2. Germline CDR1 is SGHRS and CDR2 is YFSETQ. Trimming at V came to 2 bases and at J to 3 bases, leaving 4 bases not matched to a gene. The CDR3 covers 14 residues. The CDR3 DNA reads TGCGCCAGCAGCTTTCGGACTAGTGAAGAGACCCAGTACTTC. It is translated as CASSFRTSEETQYF.

The CDR3 sequence: CASSYNGKSPYEQYF. The CDR3 nucleotides are TGTGCCAGCAGTTACAACGGGAAATCCCCCTACGAGCAGTACTTC. The gene calls are TRBV6-5 and TRBJ2-5; TRBD2 is a possible D gene (5 bases). The end of the DNA is better explained by TRBJ2-7, so the J call may be wrong. The CDR3 totals 15 residues. In germline, CDR1 is MNHEY, CDR2 SVGAGI.

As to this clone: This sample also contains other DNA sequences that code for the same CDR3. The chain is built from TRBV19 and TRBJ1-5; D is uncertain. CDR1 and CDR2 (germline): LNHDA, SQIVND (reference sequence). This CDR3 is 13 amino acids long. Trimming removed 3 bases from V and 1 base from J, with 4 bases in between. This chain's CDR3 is CASSISSNQPQHF. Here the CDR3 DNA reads TGTGCCAGTAGTATTTCCAGCAATCAGCCCCAGCATTTT.

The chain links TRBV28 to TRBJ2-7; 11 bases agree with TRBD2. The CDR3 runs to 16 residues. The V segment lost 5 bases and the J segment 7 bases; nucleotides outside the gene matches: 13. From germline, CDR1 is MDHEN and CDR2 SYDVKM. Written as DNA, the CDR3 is TGTGCCAGCAGTACCGGGACGCTTAGCGGGGGGGGTGAGCAGTACTTC. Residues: CASSTGTLSGGGEQYF.

The DNA of the CDR3 is TGTGCCAGCAGCGGTTTTACAGGGGACGGCACAGATACGCAGTATTTT. Amino acids: CASSGFTGDGTDTQYF. This sequence joins TRBV25-1 and TRBJ2-3; 7 bases match TRBD1. The CDR3 sequence is 16 residues long. Germline CDR1 MGHDK, CDR2 SYGVNS. The trim removed 6 bases at V and 1 base at J, leaving 10 bases unmatched.

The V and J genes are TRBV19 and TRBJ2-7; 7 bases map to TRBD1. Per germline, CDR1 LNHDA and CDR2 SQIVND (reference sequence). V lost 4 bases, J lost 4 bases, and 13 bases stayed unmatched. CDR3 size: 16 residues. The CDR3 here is CASSTGQKIRTYEQYF. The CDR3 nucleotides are TGTGCCAGTAGTACGGGACAGAAGATAAGGACGTACGAGCAGTACTTC.

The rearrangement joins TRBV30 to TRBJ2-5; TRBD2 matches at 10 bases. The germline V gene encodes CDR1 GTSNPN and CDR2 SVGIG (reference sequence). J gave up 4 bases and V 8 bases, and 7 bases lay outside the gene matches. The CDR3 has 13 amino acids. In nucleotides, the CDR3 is TGTGCCCGACTTCTAGCGGGAGTAGAGACCCAGTACTTC. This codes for CARLLAGVETQYF.

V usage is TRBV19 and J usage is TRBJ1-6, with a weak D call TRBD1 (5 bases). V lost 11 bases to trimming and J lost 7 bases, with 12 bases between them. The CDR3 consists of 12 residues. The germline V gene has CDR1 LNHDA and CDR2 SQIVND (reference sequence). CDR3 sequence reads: CAARDLNSPLHF. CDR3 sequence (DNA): TGTGCCGCCCGGGACCTAAATTCACCCCTCCACTTT.

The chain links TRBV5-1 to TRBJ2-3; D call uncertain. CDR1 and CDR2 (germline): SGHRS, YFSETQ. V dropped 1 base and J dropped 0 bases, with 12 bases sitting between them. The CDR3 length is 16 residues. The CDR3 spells CASSLTNQISTDTQYF. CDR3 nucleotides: TGCGCCAGCAGCTTGACCAACCAAATCAGCACAGATACGCAGTATTTT.

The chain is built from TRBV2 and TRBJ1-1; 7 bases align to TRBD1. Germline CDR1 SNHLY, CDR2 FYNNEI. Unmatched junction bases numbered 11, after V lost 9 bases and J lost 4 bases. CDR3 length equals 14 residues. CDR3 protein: CASWPVAGGTEAFF. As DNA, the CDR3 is TGTGCCAGTTGGCCCGTGGCAGGGGGCACTGAAGCTTTCTTT.

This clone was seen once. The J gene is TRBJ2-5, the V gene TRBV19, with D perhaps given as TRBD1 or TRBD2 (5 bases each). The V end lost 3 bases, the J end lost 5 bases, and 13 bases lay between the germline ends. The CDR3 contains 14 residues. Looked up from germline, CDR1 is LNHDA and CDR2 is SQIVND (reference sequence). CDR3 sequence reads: CASSISSGRETQYF. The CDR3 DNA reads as TGTGCCAGTAGTATCTCCTCGGGACGGGAGACCCAGTACTTC.

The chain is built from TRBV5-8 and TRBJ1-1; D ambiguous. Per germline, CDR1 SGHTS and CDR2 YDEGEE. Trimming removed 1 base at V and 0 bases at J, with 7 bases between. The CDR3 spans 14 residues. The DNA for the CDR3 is TGTGCCAGCAGCTTGCAGGAGGTGAACACTGAAGCTTTCTTT. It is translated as CASSLQEVNTEAFF.

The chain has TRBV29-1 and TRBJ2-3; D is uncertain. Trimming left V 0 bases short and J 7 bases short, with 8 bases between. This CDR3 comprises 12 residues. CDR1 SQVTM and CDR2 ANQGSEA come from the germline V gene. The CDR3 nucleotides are TGCAGCGTTGAAGATAATCCTTATACGCAGTATTTT. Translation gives CSVEDNPYTQYF.

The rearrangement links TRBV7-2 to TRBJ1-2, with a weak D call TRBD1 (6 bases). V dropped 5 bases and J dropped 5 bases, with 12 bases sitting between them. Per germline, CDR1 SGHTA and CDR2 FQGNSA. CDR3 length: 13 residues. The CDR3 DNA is TGTGCCAGCAGCCTAGGACAGACATATGGCTACACCTTC. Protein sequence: CASSLGQTYGYTF.

The CDR3 loop reads CASTDSYEQYF. The CDR3 DNA reads as TGTGCCAGCACGGACTCCTACGAGCAGTACTTC. The rearrangement links TRBV2 to TRBJ2-5, with no clear D. The J call may be wrong; the DNA end is better matched by TRBJ2-7. The CDR3 runs to 11 residues. CDR1 and CDR2 (germline): SNHLY, FYNNEI.

This chain's CDR3 is CASSPEATNEKLFF. The CDR3 nucleotides are TGTGCCAGCAGCCCCGAGGCAACTAATGAAAAACTGTTTTTT. The chain couples TRBV28 to TRBJ1-4; D unresolved. The V end was cut by 6 bases, the J end by 0 bases, with 8 bases between. This CDR3 spans 14 amino acids. CDR1 is MDHEN, CDR2 SYDVKM, per germline.

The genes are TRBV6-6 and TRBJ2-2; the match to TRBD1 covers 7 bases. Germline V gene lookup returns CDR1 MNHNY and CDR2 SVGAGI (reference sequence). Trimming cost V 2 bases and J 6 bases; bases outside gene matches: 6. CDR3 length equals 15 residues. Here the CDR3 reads CASSYPGQGAGELFF. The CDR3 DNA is TGTGCCAGCAGTTACCCAGGGCAGGGGGCCGGGGAGCTGTTTTTT.

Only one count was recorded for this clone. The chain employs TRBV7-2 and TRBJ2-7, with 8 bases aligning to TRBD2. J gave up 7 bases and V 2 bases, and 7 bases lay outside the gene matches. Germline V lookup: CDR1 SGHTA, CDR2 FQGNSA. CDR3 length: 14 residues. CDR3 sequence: CASSLRLAGWEQYF. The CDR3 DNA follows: TGTGCCAGCAGCTTACGGTTAGCGGGATGGGAGCAGTACTTC.

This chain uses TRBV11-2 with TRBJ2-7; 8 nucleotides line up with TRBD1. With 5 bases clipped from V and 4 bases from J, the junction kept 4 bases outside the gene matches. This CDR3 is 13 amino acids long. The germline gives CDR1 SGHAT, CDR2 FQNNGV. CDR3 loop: CASSKDREYEQYF. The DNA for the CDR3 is TGTGCCAGCAGCAAGGACAGGGAGTACGAGCAGTACTTC.

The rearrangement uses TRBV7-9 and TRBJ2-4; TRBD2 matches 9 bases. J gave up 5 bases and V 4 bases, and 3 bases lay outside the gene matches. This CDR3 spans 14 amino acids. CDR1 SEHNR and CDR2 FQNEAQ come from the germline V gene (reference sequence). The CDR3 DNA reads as TGTGCCAGCAGCTCCCTAGCGGGGCAAAACATTCAGTACTTC. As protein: CASSSLAGQNIQYF.

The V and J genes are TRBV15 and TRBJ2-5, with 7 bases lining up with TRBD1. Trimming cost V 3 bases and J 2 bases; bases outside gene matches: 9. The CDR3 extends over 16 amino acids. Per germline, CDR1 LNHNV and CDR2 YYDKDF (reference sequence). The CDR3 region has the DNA TGTGCCACCAGCAGCTCCAGACGACAGGGACAAGAGACCCAGTACTTC. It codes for CATSSSRRQGQETQYF.

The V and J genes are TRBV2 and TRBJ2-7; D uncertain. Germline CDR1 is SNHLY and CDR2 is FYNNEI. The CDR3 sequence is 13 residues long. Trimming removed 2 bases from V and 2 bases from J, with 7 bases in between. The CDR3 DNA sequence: TGTGCCAGCAGTGAAATGGGTGCCTACGAGCAGTACTTC. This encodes CASSEMGAYEQYF.

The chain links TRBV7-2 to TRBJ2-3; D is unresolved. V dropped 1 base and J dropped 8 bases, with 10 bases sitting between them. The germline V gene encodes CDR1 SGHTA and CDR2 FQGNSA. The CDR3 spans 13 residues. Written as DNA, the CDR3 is TGTGCCAGCAGCTTAGGACCAAGGGCTACGCAGTATTTT. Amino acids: CASSLGPRATQYF. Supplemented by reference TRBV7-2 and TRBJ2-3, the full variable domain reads GAGVSQSPSNKVTEKGKDVELRCDPISGHTALYWYRQSLGQGLEFLIYFQGNSAPDKSGLPSDRFSAERTGGSVSTLTIQRTQQEDSAVYLCASSLGPRATQYFGPGTRLTVL.

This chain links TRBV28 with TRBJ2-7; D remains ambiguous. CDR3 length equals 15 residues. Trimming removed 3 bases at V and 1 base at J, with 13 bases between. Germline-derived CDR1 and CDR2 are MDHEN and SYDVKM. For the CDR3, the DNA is TGTGCCAGCAGTTTGTGGCAGGTTCAGTCCTACGAGCAGTACTTC. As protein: CASSLWQVQSYEQYF.

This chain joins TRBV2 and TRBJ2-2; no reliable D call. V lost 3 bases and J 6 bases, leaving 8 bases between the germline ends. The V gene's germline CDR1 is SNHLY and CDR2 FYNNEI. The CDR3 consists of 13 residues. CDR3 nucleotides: TGTGCCAGCAGTGATACGAGCCCCGGGGAGCTGTTTTTT. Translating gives CASSDTSPGELFF.

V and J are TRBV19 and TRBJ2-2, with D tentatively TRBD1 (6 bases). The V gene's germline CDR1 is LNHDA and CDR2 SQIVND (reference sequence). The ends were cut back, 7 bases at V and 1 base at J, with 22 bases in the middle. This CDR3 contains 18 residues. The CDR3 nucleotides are TGTGCCAGTAATCCCGTCGGGCCCGGGACACTGAACACCGGGGAGCTGTTTTTT. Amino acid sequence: CASNPVGPGTLNTGELFF.

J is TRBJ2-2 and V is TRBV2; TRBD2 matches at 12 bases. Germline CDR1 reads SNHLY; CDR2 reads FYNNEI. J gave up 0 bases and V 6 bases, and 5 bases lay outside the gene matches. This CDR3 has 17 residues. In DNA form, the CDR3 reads TGTGCCAGCAGAACCGGGACTAGCGGGCCGAACACCGGGGAGCTGTTTTTT. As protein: CASRTGTSGPNTGELFF.

Here the CDR3 reads CASSSTGLAGGPADTQYF. Written as DNA, the CDR3 is TGTGCCAGCAGCTCCACGGGACTAGCGGGAGGGCCAGCAGATACGCAGTATTTT. This chain connects TRBV5-4 to TRBJ2-3, with 16 bases lining up with TRBD2. V shed 3 bases, J shed 4 bases, and the junction held 8 bases outside the gene matches. This CDR3 is built from 18 residues. Germline V gene sequence: CDR1 SGHNT, CDR2 YYREEE (reference sequence).